Shown below are 22 T cell receptor beta chains from a single sample sequenced in a study of blood T cell repertoires in COVID-19. Data came from immunoSEQ multiplex PCR; TCRdb stores just in-frame clones and leaves some out. Among around 310,000 clones listed, 85% to 90% were seen once. The specimen sequenced was peripheral blood. The source is a woman in her thirties or forties with COVID-19, enrolled during active disease.

The chain combines TRBV19 with TRBJ2-7; D remains ambiguous. The CDR3 has 13 residues. Germline V gene sequence: CDR1 LNHDA, CDR2 SQIVND (reference sequence). V lost 4 bases and J lost 3, with 10 bases in between. The CDR3 region has the DNA TGTGCCAGTAGTAGTCAGGCTCACTACGAGCAGTACTTC. This sequence encodes CASSSQAHYEQYF.

CDR3 amino acids: CASSQGGGSSEAFF. CDR3 bases: TGCGCCAGCAGCCAAGGGGGGGGGAGTTCCGAAGCTTTCTTT. This rearrangement joins TRBV4-3 to TRBJ1-1, with D maybe TRBD1 (5 bases). The CDR3 is made up of 14 amino acids. Germline CDR1 is LGHNA and CDR2 is YSLEER. Trimming stripped 1 base from V and 8 bases from J, with 14 bases between.

This chain links TRBV9 with TRBJ2-3; D gene uncertain. Trimming removed 4 bases from V and 6 bases from J, with 15 bases in between. CDR1 SGDLS and CDR2 YYNGEE come from the germline V gene. The CDR3 is 14 amino acids. The DNA for the CDR3 is TGTGCCAGCAGCCCATTGGCGGCTTCGGATACGCAGTATTTT. Residues: CASSPLAASDTQYF. Complete variable domain (other parts from reference TRBV9 and TRBJ2-3): DSGVTQTPKHLITATGQRVTLRCSPRSGDLSVYWYQQSLDQGLQFLIQYYNGEERAKGNILERFSAQQFPDLHSELNLSSLELGDSALYFCASSPLAASDTQYFGPGTRLTVL.

The chain employs TRBV28 and TRBJ1-4; D call uncertain. Trimming left V 6 bases short and J 7 bases short, with 21 bases between. The CDR3 covers 16 residues. The germline CDR1 and CDR2 sequences are MDHEN and SYDVKM. Here the CDR3 DNA reads TGTGCCAGCAGCCTTACAGAGTCCGGGGTCGTTGAAAAACTGTTTTTT. Its translation: CASSLTESGVVEKLFF.

In its sample, this clone was seen a few times. The chain is built from TRBV18 and TRBJ1-1, with a weak D call TRBD1 (5 bases). This CDR3 region has 18 residues. The V end was cut by 2 bases, the J end by 5 bases, with 24 bases between. Germline V lookup: CDR1 KGHSH, CDR2 LQKENI. CDR3 amino acids: CASSPVKRGPDYGTEAFF. The CDR3 DNA follows: TGTGCCAGCTCACCAGTTAAAAGGGGCCCAGATTACGGGACTGAAGCTTTCTTT.

V is TRBV10-3 and J is TRBJ2-1; perhaps TRBD2 as D (7 bases). Germline CDR1 ENHRY, CDR2 SYGVKD. This CDR3 contains 16 residues. Trimming stripped 0 bases from V and 13 bases from J, with 22 bases between. Here the CDR3 DNA reads TGTGCCATCAGTGAGTCTTCGGGGGGCGGAGGAGCACTTCAGTTCTTC. Translating it yields CAISESSGGGGALQFF.

The chain recombines TRBV6-6 with TRBJ1-5; D is perhaps TRBD1 (5 bases). V lost 2 bases, J lost 4 bases, and 12 bases lay in between. The CDR3 loop spans 15 amino acids. The V gene's germline CDR1 is MNHNY and CDR2 SVGAGI (reference sequence). CDR3 sequence: CASSYDSFLNQPQHF. The CDR3 DNA is TGTGCCAGCAGTTACGACAGCTTCCTAAATCAGCCCCAGCATTTT.

V gene TRBV2 combines with J gene TRBJ2-7; 7 positions match TRBD2. Unmatched junction bases numbered 11, after V lost 5 bases and J lost 1 base. Germline V gene sequence: CDR1 SNHLY, CDR2 FYNNEI. The CDR3 spans 16 residues. For the CDR3, the DNA is TGTGCCAGCAGTATGATCCCCTACGGGGGGTCCTACGAGCAGTACTTC. Translation gives CASSMIPYGGSYEQYF. The complete variable domain, with remaining parts taken from reference TRBV2 and TRBJ2-7, reads EPEVTQTPSHQVTQMGQEVILRCVPISNHLYFYWYRQILGQKVEFLVSFYNNEISEKSEIFDDQFSVERPDGSNFTLKIRSTKLEDSAMYFCASSMIPYGGSYEQYFGPGTRLTVT.

This clone appeared a single time. The chain combines TRBV5-4 with TRBJ1-4; maybe TRBD1 (5 bases). V lost 4 bases, J lost 2 bases, and 12 bases lay in between. CDR3 length equals 15 residues. Germline lookup yields CDR1 SGHNT and CDR2 YYREEE (reference sequence). The CDR3, as DNA: TGTGCCAGCAGCAGAGCGCGGGGGACTAATGAAAAACTGTTTTTT. Protein product: CASSRARGTNEKLFF.

This chain uses TRBV27 with TRBJ1-1, with 7 bases fitting TRBD1. CDR1 MNHEY and CDR2 SMNVEV come from the germline V gene (reference sequence). V trimming: 6 bases; J trimming: 4 bases; junction bases outside the gene matches: 5. This CDR3 region has 13 residues. CDR3 protein: CASRLQGTTEAFF. CDR3 bases: TGTGCCAGCAGACTACAGGGGACCACTGAAGCTTTCTTT.

This chain joins TRBV2 and TRBJ1-1; D is undetermined. V lost 6 bases and J lost 7, with 3 bases in between. The germline V gene encodes CDR1 SNHLY and CDR2 FYNNEI. The CDR3 is made up of 9 amino acids. CDR3 loop: CASSLEAFF. CDR3 sequence (DNA): TGTGCCAGCAGCCTTGAAGCTTTCTTT.

CDR3 protein: CASSSGGDGGYNEQFF. DNA of the CDR3: TGTGCCAGCAGCTCGGGGGGGGACGGAGGCTACAATGAGCAGTTCTTC. V gene TRBV7-6 combines with J gene TRBJ2-1, with TRBD2 matching 8 bases. Germline V gene sequence: CDR1 SGHVS, CDR2 FNYEAQ. This CDR3 comprises 16 residues. The V segment lost 4 bases and the J segment 3 bases; nucleotides outside the gene matches: 8.

The rearrangement links TRBV29-1 to TRBJ1-4; possibly TRBD1 for D (6 bases). The germline gives CDR1 SQVTM, CDR2 ANQGSEA. The germline V and J ends were trimmed by 6 bases and 6 bases, with 14 bases remaining between them. The CDR3 extends over 13 amino acids. The CDR3 loop reads CSVWDTQDEKLFF. The CDR3 region has the DNA TGCAGCGTCTGGGACACGCAGGATGAAAAACTGTTTTTT.

This chain links TRBV28 with TRBJ2-2; the D gene is possibly TRBD1 (6 bases). Looked up from germline, CDR1 is MDHEN and CDR2 is SYDVKM. The CDR3 extends over 16 amino acids. Trimming removed 4 bases from V and 4 bases from J, with 16 bases in between. The CDR3, as DNA: TGTGCCAGCAGTTCACAGGGTGGGTTTGGCACCGGGGAGCTGTTTTTT. Amino acid sequence: CASSSQGGFGTGELFF.

The V call is TRBV7-9, the J call TRBJ2-7; 10 bases align to TRBD1. Germline assignment: CDR1 SEHNR and CDR2 FQNEAQ (reference sequence). This CDR3 has 13 residues. With 5 bases clipped from V and 5 bases from J, the junction kept 3 bases outside the gene matches. DNA for the CDR3: TGTGCCAGCAGCCGACAGGGGGCCCACGAGCAGTACTTC. Protein: CASSRQGAHEQYF.

The count of this clone is one. The chain recombines TRBV5-5 with TRBJ1-1; D is uncertain. Trimming removed 4 bases at V and 5 bases at J, with 9 bases between. This CDR3 has 12 amino acids. In germline, CDR1 is SGHKS, CDR2 YYEKEE (reference sequence). This CDR3 reads CASSPSGTEAFF. The DNA for the CDR3 is TGTGCCAGCAGCCCCTCCGGGACTGAAGCTTTCTTT.

The chain is built from TRBV9 and TRBJ2-2; D gene ambiguous. Germline V lookup: CDR1 SGDLS, CDR2 YYNGEE. The CDR3 contains 14 residues. The V gene lost 0 bases and the J gene lost 2 bases, with 5 bases spanning the gap. The CDR3 here is CASSVATNTGELFF. CDR3 DNA sequence: TGTGCCAGCAGCGTAGCTACCAACACCGGGGAGCTGTTTTTT.

This clone appeared a single time. V gene TRBV25-1 combines with J gene TRBJ1-6, with TRBD1 identical over 10 bases. Losses at the gene ends were 5 bases for V and 6 bases for J; bases not matched to a gene: 7. CDR3 length: 16 residues. CDR1 is MGHDK and CDR2 is SYGVNS in the germline V gene. The CDR3 loop reads CASSPPGTGANSPLHF. As DNA, the CDR3 is TGTGCCAGCAGTCCTCCCGGGACAGGGGCTAATTCACCCCTCCACTTT. Combining the CDR3 with reference TRBV25-1 and TRBJ1-6 gives the whole variable domain EADIYQTPRYLVIGTGKKITLECSQTMGHDKMYWYQQDPGMELHLIHYSYGVNSTEKGDLSSESTVSRIRTEHFPLTLESARPSHTSQYLCASSPPGTGANSPLHFGNGTRLTVT.

The table lists this clone with a few counts. The rearrangement joins TRBV2 to TRBJ2-7, with TRBD2 identical over 7 bases. The CDR3 is made up of 14 amino acids. Losses at the gene ends were 10 bases for V and 2 bases for J; bases not matched to a gene: 11. CDR1 and CDR2 (germline): SNHLY, FYNNEI. The CDR3 bases are TGTGCCACGAACACCGGGAGGACAACCTACGAGCAGTACTTC. The encoded protein is CATNTGRTTYEQYF.

V is TRBV5-1 and J is TRBJ2-2, with D perhaps TRBD2 (6 bases). CDR1 SGHRS and CDR2 YFSETQ come from the germline V gene. Trimming took 4 bases from V and 6 from J, leaving 16 bases between them. This CDR3 contains 15 residues. CDR3 sequence: CASSGAGISAGELFF. The CDR3 coding sequence is TGCGCCAGCAGCGGGGCGGGAATATCGGCCGGGGAGCTGTTTTTT.

The chain joins TRBV28 to TRBJ1-4; D perhaps matches TRBD1 (5 bases). V was clipped by 8 bases and J by 10 bases, with 17 bases between them. This CDR3 region has 13 residues. Germline V gives CDR1 MDHEN, CDR2 SYDVKM. The CDR3 sequence is CASQMGPWGKLFF. CDR3 sequence (DNA): TGTGCCAGCCAGATGGGGCCGTGGGGAAAACTGTTTTTT.

The rearrangement joins TRBV6-5 to TRBJ1-2; D perhaps matches TRBD1 (5 bases). Per germline, CDR1 MNHEY and CDR2 SVGAGI. The CDR3 loop spans 13 amino acids. V was cut by 4 bases and J by 8 bases, with 14 bases left in between. The CDR3 DNA follows: TGTGCCAGCAGTTTGGGGGGAGTTAGCGGCTACACCTTC. Translation: CASSLGGVSGYTF.